Listed here is a single T cell receptor beta chain. This entry is derived from a study of blood T cell repertoires in COVID-19. Study as a whole: The United States, Italy and Spain were the sources of the acute and convalescent COVID-19 samples. PBMCs, B-cell-depleted T cells, or T cells were the source of the cDNA or gDNA that made up the material.

Germline V gene data show CDR1 as LGHDT and CDR2 as YNNKEL (reference sequence). The CDR3 length is 16 residues. V was pared by 4 bases and J by 3 bases, with 18 bases between. In the authors' workflow: Estimation of nucleated cell counts was performed using reference gene primer amplification. The protocol was immunoSEQ multiplex PCR, while the TCRdb copy is restricted to in-frame clones and leaves out a portion. That table is the source of V, J and clone size, and D and trimming were worked out from the DNA. The sample shows 25,000 to 30,000 clones, around nine tenths of them seen only once. The sequencing sample was made of peripheral blood. This chain links TRBV3-1 (or the pseudogene TRBV3-2) with TRBJ2-5; perhaps TRBD2 as D (6 bases). The receptor was isolated from a human donor in a cohort sampled during active COVID-19. The CDR3 sequence is CASSRRWRGGEETQYF. For the CDR3, the DNA is TGTGCCAGCAGCCGGAGGTGGCGGGGCGGAGAAGAGACCCAGTACTTC.